This T cell receptor beta chain was captured by sequencing in a study of cytomegalovirus exposure and HLA in healthy donors. As concerns this clone: Its antigen is not identified.

The PCR employed 60 Vbeta primers together with 13 Jbeta primers. The assay was immunoSEQ multiplex PCR, and TCRdb's table has in-frame clones only and misses some. The table shows some 200,000 clones, with over 65% occurring only once. The CDR3 runs to 17 residues. Unmatched junction bases numbered 9, after V lost 4 bases and J lost 2 bases. Germline CDR1 SGDLS, CDR2 YYNGEE. General study points: A later analysis found common viral pathogens apparently linked to several of the most significant clusters. Several V segments, TRBV6-2 and TRBV6-3 among them, could not be told apart and were dropped. With later analysis, a missense DCLRE1C variant became linked to TCR beta V- and J-gene trimming.

The source is a man aged 18 to 30 in good health and CMV-seronegative. Material for sequencing was PBMCs. V and J are TRBV9 and TRBJ2-3; TRBD2 aligns across 11 bases. The CDR3 loop reads CASSSDDSGRDTDTQYF. The DNA of the CDR3 is TGTGCCAGCAGCTCTGATGATAGCGGGAGGGACACAGATACGCAGTATTTT.